This TCR beta chain was sequenced during a study of CD8 T cells in ankylosing spondylitis. Whole-study results and caveats: Seemingly distinctive of ankylosing spondylitis blood was a TCR beta motif formed by eight highly homologous variants. There were earlier reports of some motif variants in reactive arthritis synovial fluid and blood. Disease-associated clones were CD8+ and fairly uncommon in peripheral blood.

This clonotype was counted ten times or more. Its target is unknown. CDR1 and CDR2 (germline): SGDLS, YYNGEE. Germline trimming cut 3 bases from V and 2 bases from J; bases unmatched to any gene: 9. The CDR3 length is 16 residues. Via MiXCR, TCRdb re-called the 5' RACE reads, giving one row per CDR3 protein. Of some 40,000 distinct CDR3 sequences in the sample, 3% were seen once. The sample consisted of blood, either unsorted or a sorted T cell fraction (not recorded which). The receptor was derived from a male donor with ankylosing spondylitis or in good health (not recorded which). This chain uses TRBV9 with TRBJ1-2, with 8 bases that match TRBD1. The CDR3 here is CASSADSRDRNYGYTF. The DNA for the CDR3 is TGTGCCAGCAGCGCAGACAGCCGGGACAGGAACTATGGCTACACCTTC.